This TCR beta chain was found in a study of post-analysis software for immune sequencing data (dated by TCRdb to the mid-2010s). Some background on the complete study: Disease courses on record covered relapsing-remitting, secondary progressive and progressive-relapsing multiple sclerosis, though some patients had no subtype annotation. Patient repertoires were compared against over ten previously published healthy control repertoires from donors aged about 6 to 27 years. A subset of samples was prepared in parallel using single-end sample barcoding, then pooled and co-amplified after Illumina adapter ligation. The investigation overall reported the following: When samples were clustered directly using the F measure, samples prepared in the same batch co-clustered strongly, which prompted a batch-effect correction. The control group was slightly older than the multiple sclerosis patient group. Patients showed significantly higher frequencies than controls for a handful of TRBV segments, among them TRBV5-6, TRBV5-1 and TRBV20-1. Compared with controls, multiple sclerosis patients had significantly lower normalized Chao1 diversity, a finding suggesting substantial peripheral T-cell clonal expansion.

Comments on this clonotype: Its recognized antigen is unknown. The sample holds no much larger clone one base away, and base qualities are not on file.

To demonstrate the VDJtools post-analysis software, the study profiled TCR beta repertoires from the peripheral blood of about a dozen young patients with multiple sclerosis. The patients with multiple sclerosis were children and adolescents between about 6 and 17 years of age. Clipping removes 4 bases from V and 8 bases from J, with 8 as the unmatched junction base count. Including cysteine and phenylalanine, the CDR3 has 15 amino acids. The read is trimmed to its CDR3 DNA, 45 bases read in frame from base 1. CDR1 DFQATT and CDR2 SNEGSKA are derived from the germline V gene (reference sequence). The library was produced with PCR. The instrument given in TCRdb is Illumina HiSeq 2500. Unique molecular identifiers were incorporated into TCR beta cDNA libraries to reduce PCR and sequencing biases. Approximately 500,000 cDNA molecules were obtained per 1 to 10 million input T cells, so each molecule approximated one T cell. The patient libraries were prepared and sequenced with the same protocol used for the earlier healthy control dataset. Within a given batch, samples were prepared together, multiplexed and sequenced on the same HiSeq lane. The source study handled its data this way. Raw barcoded reads were processed with MIGEC, and single-read molecular identifier groups were discarded before consensus assembly and CDR3 extraction. Clonotype tables were post-analysed with VDJtools, normalizing diversity by down-sampling all datasets to the smallest sample size. In repertoire overlap clustering, CDR3 amino acid sequences, but not nucleotide sequences, were matched to correct batch-related cross-sample contamination. The public reads were reanalyzed by TCRdb: fastp trimming at Q25, MiXCR alignment, in-frame beta chains only. CDR3 protein sequences are deduplicated, and each keeps its most common genes and DNA. Clone size and V and J calls follow TCRdb, not the original study. This sample is represented by 650,000 to 900,000 distinct CDR3 sequences; 46% of them were singletons. The ten top clones hold roughly 4.4% of the sample.

The sequence derives from a girl aged 5-17 years with multiple sclerosis. The chain uses TRBV20-1 and TRBJ2-1; TRBD2 agrees with 13 junctional bases. The sequenced sample consisted of blood. The DNA is as follows: TGCAGTGCTACCCGGACTAGCGGGAGAGGCGATGAGCAGTTCTTC. It translates as CSATRTSGRGDEQFF.